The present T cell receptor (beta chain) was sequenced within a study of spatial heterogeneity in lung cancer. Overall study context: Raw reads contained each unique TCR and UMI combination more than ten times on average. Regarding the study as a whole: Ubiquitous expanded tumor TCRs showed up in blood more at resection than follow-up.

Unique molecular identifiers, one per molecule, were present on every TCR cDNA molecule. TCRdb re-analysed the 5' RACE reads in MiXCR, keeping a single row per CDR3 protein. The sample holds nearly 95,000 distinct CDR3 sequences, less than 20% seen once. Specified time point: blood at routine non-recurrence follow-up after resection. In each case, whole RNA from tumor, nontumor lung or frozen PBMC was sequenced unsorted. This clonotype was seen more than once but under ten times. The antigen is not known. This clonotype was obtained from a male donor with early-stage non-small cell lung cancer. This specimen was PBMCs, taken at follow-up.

The CDR3 loop is CAISVKETQYF. For the CDR3, the DNA is TGTGCCATCAGCGTAAAAGAGACCCAGTACTTC. The rearrangement joins TRBV10-3 to TRBJ2-5; D remains ambiguous. The germline V and J ends were trimmed by 6 bases and 3 bases, with 5 bases remaining between them. This CDR3 is built from 11 residues. In germline, CDR1 is ENHRY, CDR2 SYGVKD.